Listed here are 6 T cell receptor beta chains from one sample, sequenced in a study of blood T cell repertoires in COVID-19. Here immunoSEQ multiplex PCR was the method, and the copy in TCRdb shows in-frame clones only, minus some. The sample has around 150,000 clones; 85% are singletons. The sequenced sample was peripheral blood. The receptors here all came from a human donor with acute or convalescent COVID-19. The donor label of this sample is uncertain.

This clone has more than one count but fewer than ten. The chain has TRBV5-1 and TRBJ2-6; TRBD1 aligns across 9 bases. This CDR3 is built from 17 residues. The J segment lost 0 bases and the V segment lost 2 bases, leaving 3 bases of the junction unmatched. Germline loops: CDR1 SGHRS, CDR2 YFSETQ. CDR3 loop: CASSFGTGSSGANVLTF. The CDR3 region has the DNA TGCGCCAGCAGCTTCGGGACAGGGAGCTCTGGGGCCAACGTCCTGACTTTC.

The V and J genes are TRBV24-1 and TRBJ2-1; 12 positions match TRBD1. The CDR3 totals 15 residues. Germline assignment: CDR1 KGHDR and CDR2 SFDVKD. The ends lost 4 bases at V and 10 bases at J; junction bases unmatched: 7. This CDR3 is CATSESGQGAGEQFF. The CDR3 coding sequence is TGTGCCACCAGTGAATCGGGACAGGGGGCAGGGGAGCAGTTCTTC.

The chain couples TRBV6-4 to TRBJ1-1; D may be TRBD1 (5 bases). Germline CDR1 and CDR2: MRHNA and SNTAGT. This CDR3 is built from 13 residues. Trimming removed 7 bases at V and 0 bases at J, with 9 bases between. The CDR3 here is CASTRQMNTEAFF. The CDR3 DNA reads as TGTGCCAGCACCCGACAGATGAACACTGAAGCTTTCTTT.

CDR3 DNA sequence: TGTGCCACCAGCAGAGATGCGGCAGGGGGCGAGCAGTACTTC. Encoded protein: CATSRDAAGGEQYF. The V call is TRBV15, the J call TRBJ2-7, with 7 bases aligning to TRBD1. The CDR3 spans 14 residues. The V gene's germline CDR1 is LNHNV and CDR2 YYDKDF (reference sequence). V lost 0 bases to trimming and J lost 6 bases; unmatched junction nucleotides: 5.

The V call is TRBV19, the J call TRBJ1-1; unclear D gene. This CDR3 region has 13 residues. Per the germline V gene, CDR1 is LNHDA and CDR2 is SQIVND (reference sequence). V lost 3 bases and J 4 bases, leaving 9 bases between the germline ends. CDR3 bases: TGTGCCAGTAGTATTCGGTTAGCCACTGAAGCTTTCTTT. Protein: CASSIRLATEAFF. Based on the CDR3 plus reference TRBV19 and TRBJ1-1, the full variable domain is DGGITQSPKYLFRKEGQNVTLSCEQNLNHDAMYWYRQDPGQGLRLIYYSQIVNDFQKGDIAEGYSVSREKKESFPLTVTSAQKNPTAFYLCASSIRLATEAFFGQGTRLTVV.

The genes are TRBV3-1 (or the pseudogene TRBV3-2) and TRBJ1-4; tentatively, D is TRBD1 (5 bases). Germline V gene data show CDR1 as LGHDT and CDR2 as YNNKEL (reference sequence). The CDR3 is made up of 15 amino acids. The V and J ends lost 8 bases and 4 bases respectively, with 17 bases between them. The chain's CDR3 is CASFRPGWNNEKLFF. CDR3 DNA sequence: TGTGCCAGCTTCCGGCCAGGGTGGAATAATGAAAAACTGTTTTTT.